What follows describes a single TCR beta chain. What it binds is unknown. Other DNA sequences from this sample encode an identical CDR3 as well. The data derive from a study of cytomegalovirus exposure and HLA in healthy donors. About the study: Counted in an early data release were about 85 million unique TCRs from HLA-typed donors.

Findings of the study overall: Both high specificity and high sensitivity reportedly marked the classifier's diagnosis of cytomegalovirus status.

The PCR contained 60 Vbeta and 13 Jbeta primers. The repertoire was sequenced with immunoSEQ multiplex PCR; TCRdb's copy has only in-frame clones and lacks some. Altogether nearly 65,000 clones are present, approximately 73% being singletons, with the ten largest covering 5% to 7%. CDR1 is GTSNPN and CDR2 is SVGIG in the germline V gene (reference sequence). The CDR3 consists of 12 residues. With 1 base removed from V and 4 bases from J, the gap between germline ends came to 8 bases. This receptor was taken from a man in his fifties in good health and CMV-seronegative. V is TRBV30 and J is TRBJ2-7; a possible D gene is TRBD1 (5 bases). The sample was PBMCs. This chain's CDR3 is CAWSEQGYEQYF. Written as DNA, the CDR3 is TGTGCCTGGAGTGAGCAGGGTTACGAGCAGTACTTC.